The 16 T cell receptor beta chains reported below all come from one sample, sequenced in a study of lung T cells in sarcoidosis with Löfgren's syndrome. TCRdb analysed the reads with MiXCR anew, one entry per CDR3 protein. The sample records 50,000 to 65,000 distinct CDR3 sequences, 21% being singletons. The sample comprised CD4+ T cells from PBMCs. The receptor set was obtained from a human donor with sarcoidosis (Löfgren's syndrome or another form), or a control subject (not recorded which).

Turning to this clonotype: Without the conserved terminal phenylalanine or tryptophan, this CDR3 likely stems from a read error. The V and J genes are TRBV7-6 and TRBJ1-1; 7 nucleotides match TRBD1. J was trimmed by 1 base and V by 2 bases; bases with no gene match: 1. CDR1 SGHVS and CDR2 FNYEAQ come from the germline V gene. The CDR3 length is 14 residues. The CDR3 loop is CASSLRGRNTEAFL. The DNA for the CDR3 is TGTGCCAGCAGCTTAAGGGGGCGGAACACTGAAGCTTTCCTT.

This clonotype has ten or more counts. The gene calls are TRBV7-6 and TRBJ2-3, with D uncertain. The CDR3 is made up of 16 amino acids. The ends were cut back, 3 bases at V and 0 bases at J, with 13 bases in the middle. Germline V CDR1 and CDR2: SGHVS, FNYEAQ. Here the CDR3 reads CASSFRSRSSTDTQYF. The DNA for the CDR3 is TGTGCCAGCAGCTTTAGGTCGAGGTCTAGCACAGATACGCAGTATTTT.

Points on this clonotype: A read error may explain this, as a much larger clone is one base away. CDR3 sequence (DNA): TGTGCCAGCAGCCAAGTTGCAGGGGAGTCCCCTGGGGCCAACGTCCTGACTTTC. Translating gives CASSQVAGESPGANVLTF. The chain uses TRBV14 and TRBJ2-6; tentatively, D is TRBD1 (6 bases). V was pared by 1 base and J by 2 bases, with 15 bases between. The CDR3 consists of 18 residues. Germline CDR1 reads SGHDN; CDR2 reads FVKESK.

This clonotype was seen only a few times. The chain has TRBV18 and TRBJ1-1; the D gene is possibly TRBD1 (5 bases). This CDR3 has 16 residues. The germline gives CDR1 KGHSH, CDR2 LQKENI. V gave up 1 base and J gave up 1 base, with 13 bases separating them. CDR3 coding DNA: TGTGCCAGCTCACCACTAGGTGGGGGTTCGAACACTGAAGCTTTCTTT. Translating gives CASSPLGGGSNTEAFF.

Ten or more counts support this clonotype. The V and J genes are TRBV20-1 and TRBJ2-3, with D unclear. Germline V CDR1 and CDR2: DFQATT, SNEGSKA (reference sequence). V shed 5 bases and J shed 4 bases, with 7 bases lying between them. The CDR3 is made up of 11 amino acids. CDR3 in amino acids: CSAVTADTQYF. DNA of the CDR3: TGCAGTGCTGTTACTGCAGATACGCAGTATTTT.

This clonotype was picked up many times. This rearrangement joins TRBV6-1 to TRBJ1-6; 10 positions match TRBD1. This CDR3 contains 18 residues. CDR1 is MNHNS, CDR2 SASEGT, per germline. The ends lost 6 bases at V and 8 bases at J; junction bases unmatched: 16. The DNA for the CDR3 is TGTGCCAGCAGCCCCTTTCGGACAGGGGGTAATCTGTATTCACCCCTCCACTTT. Residues: CASSPFRTGGNLYSPLHF.

The sample holds a few counts of this clonotype. The chain has TRBV6-1 and TRBJ1-1; unclear D gene. The germline gives CDR1 MNHNS, CDR2 SASEGT. The germline V and J ends were trimmed by 6 bases and 3 bases, with 14 bases remaining between them. This CDR3 has 14 residues. CDR3 bases: TGTGCCAGCAGGGCTCAAGGTCGAGACACTGAAGCTTTCTTT. It specifies CASRAQGRDTEAFF.

This clonotype was observed a few times. The chain has TRBV6-4 and TRBJ1-5; 9 bases match TRBD1. Germline lookup yields CDR1 MRHNA and CDR2 SNTAGT. J lost 4 bases, V lost 2 bases, and 6 bases had no gene match. The CDR3 runs 16 residues. CDR3 residues: CASSDPKDRGNQPQHF. Here the CDR3 DNA reads TGTGCCAGCAGTGACCCAAAAGACAGGGGGAATCAGCCCCAGCATTTT.

This clonotype was recorded once. A much larger clone lies a single base off, so this may be a read error. The J gene is TRBJ1-4, the V gene TRBV4-1, with TRBD1 matching 7 bases. The CDR3 runs to 15 residues. Germline V gives CDR1 MGHRA, CDR2 YSYEKL. V was clipped by 4 bases and J by 5 bases; unmatched bases: 7. CDR3 sequence: CASSPGQVGNEKLFF. The CDR3 DNA reads as TGCGCCAGCAGCCCTGGACAGGTCGGGAATGAAAAACTGTTTTTT.

This clonotype was counted at least ten times. This chain links TRBV6-2 or TRBV6-3 with TRBJ1-1; D remains unclear. Between the trimmed V and J ends, which lost 10 bases and 3 bases, there was a span of 15 bases. The germline gives CDR1 MNHEY, CDR2 SVGEGT. This CDR3 has 13 amino acids. Here the CDR3 DNA reads TGTGCCATCCTCGGGTTTGGGTACACTGAAGCTTTCTTT. Translated: CAILGFGYTEAFF.

The J gene is TRBJ1-1, the V gene TRBV12-3 or TRBV12-4, with a weak D call TRBD1 (6 bases). Trimming removed 3 bases from V and 4 bases from J, with 9 bases in between. The CDR3 extends over 13 amino acids. This CDR3 is CASSFGGGTEAFF. The CDR3 region has the DNA TGTGCCAGCAGTTTTGGAGGGGGCACTGAAGCTTTCTTT.

This clonotype has at least ten counts. V is TRBV7-4 and J is TRBJ2-3, with D perhaps matching TRBD2 (7 bases). The germline V gene encodes CDR1 SGHVT and CDR2 SQSDAQ. The CDR3 extends over 21 amino acids. V was trimmed by 1 base and J by 1 base, leaving 27 bases between them. The CDR3 DNA is TGTGCCAGCAGCTTAGAGGATCAGAGCTCTGAGGGGGGGCGTGGCACAGATACGCAGTATTTT. The encoded protein is CASSLEDQSSEGGRGTDTQYF.

This clonotype has at least ten counts. CDR3 region: CATSGPVGQPQHF. For the CDR3, the DNA is TGTGCCACCAGCGGCCCGGTGGGACAGCCCCAGCATTTT. The V and J genes are TRBV15 and TRBJ1-5; D not certain. Germline V CDR1 and CDR2: LNHNV, YYDKDF (reference sequence). The CDR3 has 13 amino acids. V was clipped by 5 bases and J by 7 bases, with 12 bases between them.

In the case of this clonotype: A much larger clone sits a single nucleotide away, making a read error possible. The J gene is TRBJ2-3, the V gene TRBV19; 10 bases map to TRBD2. Per germline, CDR1 LNHDA and CDR2 SQIVND (reference sequence). J lost 4 bases, V lost 11 bases, and 6 bases had no gene match. The CDR3 is 13 residues long. CDR3 protein: CAGLAGASDTQYF. CDR3 sequence (DNA): TGTGCCGGCCTAGCGGGGGCCTCAGATACGCAGTATTTT.

This clonotype was seen a few times. This rearrangement joins TRBV12-3 or TRBV12-4 to TRBJ1-1; D is unresolved. V dropped 8 bases and J dropped 8 bases, with 15 bases sitting between them. CDR3 length equals 12 residues. The CDR3 sequence: CASLGGGGEAFF. CDR3 DNA sequence: TGTGCCAGCCTGGGAGGCGGAGGGGAAGCTTTCTTT.

Judged by abundance, this clonotype is medium-sized. The genes are TRBV6-1 and TRBJ2-3, with TRBD1 matching over 8 bases. The CDR3 runs 13 residues. Germline CDR1 MNHNS, CDR2 SASEGT. J lost 5 bases, V lost 9 bases, and 7 bases had no gene match. The CDR3 DNA sequence: TGTGCCAGTTCCCGACAGGGGCGAGATACGCAGTATTTT. Encoded protein: CASSRQGRDTQYF.